Listed below are T cell receptor beta chains from one sample, sequenced in a study of shared clonotypes between healthy human individuals. Clones were read by immunoSEQ multiplex PCR, and TCRdb kept only the in-frame ones, dropping some. The table includes 2 million to 2.5 million clones, approximately 93% detected once. Sequencing was carried out using naive CD4+ T cells from PBMCs. The receptors here all came from a young man in good health. Some clones in this sample may be carry-over from other donors' samples. Each CDR3 is given without its conserved first and last residue.

V gene: TRBV28; J gene: TRBJ2-7; CDR3 protein: ASHKGEYEQY
V gene: TRBV5-4; J gene: TRBJ2-2; CDR3 protein: ASSRGQGLEELF
V gene: TRBV7-3; J gene: TRBJ2-1; CDR3 protein: ASSSHSAFPHNEQF
V gene: TRBV20-1; J gene: TRBJ1-5; CDR3 protein: SARGDQPQH
V gene: TRBV7-3; J gene: TRBJ2-3; CDR3 protein: ASSSTGQGSDTQY
V gene: TRBV7-2; J gene: TRBJ2-5; CDR3 protein: ASSLAPRKTQY
V gene: TRBV9; J gene: TRBJ1-2; CDR3 protein: ASSVSGGNYGYT
V gene: TRBV4-1; J gene: TRBJ1-4; CDR3 protein: ASSSTGTANEKLF
V gene: TRBV18; J gene: TRBJ2-7; CDR3 protein: ASSPSTATSYEQY
V gene: TRBV18; J gene: TRBJ1-2; CDR3 protein: ASSGGQGTYGYT
V gene: TRBV28; J gene: TRBJ1-3; CDR3 protein: ASSPSGRNTIY
V gene: TRBV19; J gene: TRBJ1-1; CDR3 protein: ASSIIGGGAEAF
V gene: TRBV15; J gene: TRBJ2-5; CDR3 protein: ATSRGGAGEETQY
V gene: TRBV29-1; J gene: TRBJ2-1; CDR3 protein: SVLSGTYNEQF
V gene: TRBV6-4; J gene: TRBJ2-1; CDR3 protein: ARKTNLAVEYNEQF
V gene: TRBV29-1; J gene: TRBJ2-1; CDR3 protein: STRTGSYNEQF
V gene: TRBV28; J gene: TRBJ1-4; CDR3 protein: ASSLYPAGNEKLF
V gene: TRBV28; J gene: TRBJ1-1; CDR3 protein: ASSSPGGGAF
V gene: TRBV30; J gene: TRBJ2-5; CDR3 protein: AWSVAGGETQY
V gene: TRBV18; J gene: TRBJ2-7; CDR3 protein: ASSPTTASYEQY
V gene: TRBV19; J gene: TRBJ1-1; CDR3 protein: ASSMLTGVPEAF
V gene: TRBV30; J gene: TRBJ1-1; CDR3 protein: AWSVMGGMSTEAF
V gene: TRBV11-2; J gene: TRBJ2-5; CDR3 protein: ASSLGVGLGETQY
V gene: TRBV27; J gene: TRBJ2-6; CDR3 protein: ASRSGGAGANVLT
V gene: TRBV7-2; J gene: TRBJ2-4; CDR3 protein: ASSLVGLSLAKNIQY
V gene: TRBV30; J gene: TRBJ1-1; CDR3 protein: AWSTSSTEAF
V gene: TRBV9; J gene: TRBJ2-2; CDR3 protein: ASSDRGLNTGELF
V gene: TRBV28; J gene: TRBJ1-2; CDR3 protein: ASSPPGTANYGYT
V gene: TRBV28; J gene: TRBJ1-5; CDR3 protein: ASSPSNQPQH
V gene: TRBV5-1; J gene: TRBJ2-5; CDR3 protein: ASSSGQGLLVGETQY
V gene: TRBV2; J gene: TRBJ1-5; CDR3 protein: ASSGILGNQPQH
V gene: TRBV5-1; J gene: TRBJ1-5; CDR3 protein: ACHPDPSNQPQH
V gene: TRBV27; J gene: TRBJ1-2; CDR3 protein: ASSLLGGNYGYT
V gene: TRBV10-1; J gene: TRBJ1-5; CDR3 protein: ASSETTQPQH
V gene: TRBV7-2; J gene: TRBJ2-5; CDR3 protein: ASSLGIRTAAETQY
V gene: TRBV9; J gene: TRBJ2-7; CDR3 protein: ASSANDRVGYEQY
V gene: TRBV11-2; J gene: TRBJ2-4; CDR3 protein: ASSPLQGTGPNIQY
V gene: TRBV10-3; J gene: TRBJ2-7; CDR3 protein: AIREGGDSYEQY
V gene: TRBV7-3; J gene: TRBJ2-2; CDR3 protein: ASSLRGGDTNTGELF
V gene: TRBV4-2; J gene: TRBJ1-1; CDR3 protein: ASSQERVGGTEAF
V gene: TRBV6-4; J gene: TRBJ2-1; CDR3 protein: ASSTQGGSYNEQF
V gene: TRBV6-5; J gene: TRBJ2-7; CDR3 protein: ASSYSTLYEQY
V gene: TRBV5-1; J gene: TRBJ2-7; CDR3 protein: ASSLAGTSGYEQY
V gene: TRBV28; J gene: TRBJ1-4; CDR3 protein: ASKGSNEKLF
V gene: TRBV29-1; J gene: TRBJ2-4; CDR3 protein: SVEVGRGGDIQY
V gene: TRBV27; J gene: TRBJ2-2; CDR3 protein: ASSAVGRGPNTGELF
V gene: TRBV11-3; J gene: TRBJ1-4; CDR3 protein: ASSCLAAPSNEKLF
V gene: TRBV19; J gene: TRBJ2-5; CDR3 protein: ASSIGFRGETQY
V gene: TRBV28; J gene: TRBJ1-2; CDR3 protein: ASYGNYGYT
V gene: TRBV4-3; J gene: TRBJ2-1; CDR3 protein: ASSLNPGTDYNEQF
V gene: TRBV6-5; J gene: TRBJ2-7; CDR3 protein: ASSRGLPSSYEQY
V gene: TRBV7-9; J gene: TRBJ1-1; CDR3 protein: ASSFDLTTEAF
V gene: TRBV9; J gene: TRBJ1-2; CDR3 protein: ASSTRDRGDYGYT
V gene: TRBV6-5; J gene: TRBJ2-1; CDR3 protein: ASRAPSYNEQF
V gene: TRBV6-6; J gene: TRBJ2-1; CDR3 protein: ASSYAQGAYNEQF
V gene: TRBV7-2; J gene: TRBJ2-2; CDR3 protein: ASSFRTGNTGELF
V gene: TRBV7-6; J gene: TRBJ2-3; CDR3 protein: ASSLGWTSGKTDTQY
V gene: TRBV5-8; J gene: TRBJ2-1; CDR3 protein: ASRLGYGDNEQF
V gene: TRBV5-5; J gene: TRBJ2-7; CDR3 protein: ASSYRVFLSYEQY
V gene: TRBV7-3; J gene: TRBJ2-5; CDR3 protein: ASSLGDRGREETQY